This entry lists 8 T cell receptor beta chains sequenced from one sample in a study of Tregs in tolerant kidney transplant recipients. Only in-frame clones appear in the TCRdb table, and some are missing; sequencing was by immunoSEQ multiplex PCR. This sample yields some 70,000 clones, of which 84% are seen a single time; around 4.5% belongs to the top ten. The sequencing sample was made of CD4+ T cells from blood. These receptor sequences come from a human donor in good health.

For the CDR3, the DNA is TGTGCCAGCGGTCATGATCCTAGCGGCTGGAACACCGGGGAGCTGTTTTTT. Its translation is CASGHDPSGWNTGELFF. The gene calls are TRBV2 and TRBJ2-2, with 7 bases aligning to TRBD2. J gave up 1 base and V 8 bases, and 13 bases lay outside the gene matches. Looked up from germline, CDR1 is SNHLY and CDR2 is FYNNEI. The CDR3 runs 17 residues.

The chain has TRBV5-8 and TRBJ2-7, with D uncertain. Looked up from germline, CDR1 is SGHTS and CDR2 is YDEGEE. The CDR3 has 13 residues. The V end lost 2 bases, the J end lost 5 bases, and 11 bases lay between the germline ends. The CDR3 DNA reads TGTGCCAGCAGCTTTGGCCCCTTCAACGAGCAGTACTTC. Translation: CASSFGPFNEQYF. Variable domain in full (rest from reference TRBV5-8 and TRBJ2-7): EAGVTQSPTHLIKTRGQQATLRCSPISGHTSVYWYQQALGLGLQFLLWYDEGEERNRGNFPPRFSGRQFPNYSSELNVNALELEDSALYLCASSFGPFNEQYFGPGTRLTVT.

The chain combines TRBV29-1 with TRBJ1-1, with D possibly being TRBD1 (6 bases). V was trimmed by 5 bases and J by 7 bases, leaving 17 bases between them. The CDR3 runs to 13 residues. Looked up from germline, CDR1 is SQVTM and CDR2 is ANQGSEA. The CDR3, as DNA: TGCAGCGTTACGGTGACAGGAGTCGGTGAAGCTTTCTTT. Translated, it gives CSVTVTGVGEAFF.

The gene calls are TRBV6-4 and TRBJ2-7, with 9 bases matching TRBD2. CDR1 and CDR2 from the germline V gene are MRHNA and SNTAGT. The junction had 17 bases not matched to a gene; V was cut back by 2 bases and J by 6 bases. The CDR3 extends over 18 amino acids. The CDR3 region has the DNA TGTGCCAGCAGTGACGCTGGTTGGGCTAGCGGGGTATGGACCGAGCAGTACTTC. Its protein product is CASSDAGWASGVWTEQYF.

To note about this clone: Germline and junction disagree at one end, which may indicate a read error. Within the sample, other DNA sequences also encode this same CDR3. CDR3 region: CASSAGRVGPSNVRNTEAFF. CDR3 sequence (DNA): TGTGCCAGCAGTGCTGGGAGAGTGGGACCCAGTAATGTTAGAAACACTGAGGCTTTCTTT. This chain joins TRBV6-1 and TRBJ1-1; D perhaps matches TRBD1 (5 bases). The CDR3 covers 20 residues. From germline, CDR1 is MNHNS and CDR2 SASEGT.

V and J are TRBV2 and TRBJ2-3, with 8 bases lining up with TRBD1. CDR3 length: 15 amino acids. Trimming removed 6 bases from V and 3 bases from J; junction bases left unmatched: 8. The V gene's germline CDR1 is SNHLY and CDR2 FYNNEI. CDR3 DNA: TGTGCCAGCAGCCCGGACAGGGCTGGTACAGATACGCAGTATTTT. It is translated as CASSPDRAGTDTQYF. Complete variable domain (other parts from reference TRBV2 and TRBJ2-3): EPEVTQTPSHQVTQMGQEVILRCVPISNHLYFYWYRQILGQKVEFLVSFYNNEISEKSEIFDDQFSVERPDGSNFTLKIRSTKLEDSAMYFCASSPDRAGTDTQYFGPGTRLTVL.

The chain links TRBV29-1 to TRBJ1-5; 8 bases match TRBD1. Trimming took 4 bases from V and 4 from J; bases not matched to a gene: 6. This CDR3 spans 14 amino acids. CDR1 and CDR2 from the germline V gene are SQVTM and ANQGSEA. CDR3: CSVGGGTGNQPQHF. The CDR3 coding sequence is TGCAGCGTTGGGGGTGGGACAGGTAATCAGCCCCAGCATTTT.

The gene calls are TRBV6-5 and TRBJ2-2; possibly TRBD1 or TRBD2 for D (5 bases each). The CDR3 loop spans 15 amino acids. V was shortened by 2 bases and J by 2 bases, with 9 bases between the two germline ends. Germline loops: CDR1 MNHEY, CDR2 SVGAGI. CDR3 DNA: TGTGCCAGCAGTTACGGGACCTTAAACACCGGGGAGCTGTTTTTT. It yields the protein CASSYGTLNTGELFF.